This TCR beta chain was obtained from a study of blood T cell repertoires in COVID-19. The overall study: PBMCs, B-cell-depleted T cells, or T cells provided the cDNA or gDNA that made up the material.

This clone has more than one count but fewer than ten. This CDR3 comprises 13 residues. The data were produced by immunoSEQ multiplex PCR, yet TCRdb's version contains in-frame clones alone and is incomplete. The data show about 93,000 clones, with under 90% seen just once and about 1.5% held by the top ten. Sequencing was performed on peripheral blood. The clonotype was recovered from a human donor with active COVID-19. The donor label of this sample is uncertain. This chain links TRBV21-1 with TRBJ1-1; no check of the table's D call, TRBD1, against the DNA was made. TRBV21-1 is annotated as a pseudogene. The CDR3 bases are TGTGCCAGCAGCAGTCACAGGGAAACTGAAGCTTTCTTT. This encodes CASSSHRETEAFF.